This T cell receptor beta chain was found in a study of blood T cell repertoires in COVID-19. CDR3 length equals 15 residues. The germline gives CDR1 SGHTA, CDR2 FQGNSA. The V segment lost 4 bases and the J segment 4 bases; nucleotides outside the gene matches: 4. The table came from immunoSEQ multiplex PCR; TCRdb's copy has only in-frame clones and leaves some out. Of hundreds of thousands of clones in the sample, 90% were seen once. The study recruited people aged about 18 to 89 years across some 23 US areas. The sample was PBMCs or T cells enriched from blood (not recorded which). The chain uses TRBV7-2 and TRBJ2-2, with 9 bases matching TRBD1. This receptor was taken from a woman aged 18-29 years with acute COVID-19. The CDR3 reads CASSSQGAPTGELFF. The CDR3 DNA sequence: TGTGCCAGCAGCTCACAGGGGGCCCCCACCGGGGAGCTGTTTTTT.